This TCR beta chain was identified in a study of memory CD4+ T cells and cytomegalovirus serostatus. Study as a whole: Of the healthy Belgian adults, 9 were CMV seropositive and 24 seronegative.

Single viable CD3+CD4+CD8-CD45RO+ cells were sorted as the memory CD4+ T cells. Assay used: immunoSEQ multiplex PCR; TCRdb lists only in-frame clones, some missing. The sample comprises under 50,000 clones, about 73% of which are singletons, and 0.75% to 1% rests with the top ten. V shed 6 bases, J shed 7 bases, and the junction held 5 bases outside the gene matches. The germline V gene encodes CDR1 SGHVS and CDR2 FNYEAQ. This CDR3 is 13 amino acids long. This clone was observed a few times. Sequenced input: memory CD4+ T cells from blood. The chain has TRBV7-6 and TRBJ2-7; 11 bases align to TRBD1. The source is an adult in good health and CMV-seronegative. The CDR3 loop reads CASSKDRGREQYF. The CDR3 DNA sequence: TGTGCCAGCAGTAAGGACAGGGGGCGGGAGCAGTACTTC.